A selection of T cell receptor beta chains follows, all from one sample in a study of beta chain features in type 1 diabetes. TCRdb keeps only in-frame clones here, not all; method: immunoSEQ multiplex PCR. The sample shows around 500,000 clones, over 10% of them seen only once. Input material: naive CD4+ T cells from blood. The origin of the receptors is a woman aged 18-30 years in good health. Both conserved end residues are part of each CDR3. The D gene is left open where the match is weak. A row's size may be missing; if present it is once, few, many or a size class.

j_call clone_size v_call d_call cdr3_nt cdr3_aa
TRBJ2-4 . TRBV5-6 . TGTGCCAGCAGGCCACGAGGGGACAAGCAAAACATTCAGTACTTC CASRPRGDKQNIQYF
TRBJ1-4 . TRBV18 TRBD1 TGTGCCAGCTCCGCCGACAGGGGGTATGAAAAACTGTTTTTT CASSADRGYEKLFF
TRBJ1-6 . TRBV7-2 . TGTGCCAGCAGCTTAATAGGGGAAAATTCACCCCTCCACTTT CASSLIGENSPLHF
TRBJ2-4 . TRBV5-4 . TGTGCCAGCAGCTTTTCCCCCGAAGGCGCCAAAAACATTCAGTACTTC CASSFSPEGAKNIQYF
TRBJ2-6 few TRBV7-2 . TGTGCCATCGACACCTCTGGGGCCAACGTCCTGACTTTC CAIDTSGANVLTF
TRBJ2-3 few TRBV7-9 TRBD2 TGTGCCAGCAGCCGTAGCGGGGGCACAGATACGCAGTATTTT CASSRSGGTDTQYF
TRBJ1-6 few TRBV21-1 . TGTGCCAGCAGCAAACCGATGGGACAGAAAAATTCACCCCTCCACTTT CASSKPMGQKNSPLHF
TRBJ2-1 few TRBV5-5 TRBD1 TGTGCCAGCAGCTCAGACAGGGACCCCATCCGCTACAATGAGCAGTTCTTC CASSSDRDPIRYNEQFF
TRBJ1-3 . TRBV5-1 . TGCGCCAGCAGCCCCGAGGGCCCAGGGCCATATTTT CASSPEGPGPYF
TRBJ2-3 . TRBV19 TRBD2 TGTGCCAGTAGTAGGGGGACTAGCGGGAGTCGCACAGATACGCAGTATTTT CASSRGTSGSRTDTQYF
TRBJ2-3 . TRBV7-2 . TGTGCCAGCAGCCTCCTGACTAGTGTGCCAGATACGCAGTATTTT CASSLLTSVPDTQYF
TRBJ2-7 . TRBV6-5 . TGTGCCAGCAGTTACGAGGGATCCGTCCACGAGCAGTACTTC CASSYEGSVHEQYF
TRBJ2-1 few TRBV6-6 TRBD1 TGTGCCAGCACTAGGGACAGCTCGTACAATGAGCAGTTCTTC CASTRDSSYNEQFF
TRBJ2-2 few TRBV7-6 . TGTGCCAGCAGCCGCGTCGAAAAACTAGGGACCGGGGAGCTGTTTTTT CASSRVEKLGTGELFF
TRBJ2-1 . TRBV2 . TGTGCCCTCAAGCAGCGGTCCTACAATGAGCAGTTCTTC CALKQRSYNEQFF
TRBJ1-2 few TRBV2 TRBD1 TGTGCCAGCAGTATACAGGGGAACTATGGCTACACCTTC CASSIQGNYGYTF
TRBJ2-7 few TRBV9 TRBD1 TGTGCCAGCAGCTTGACAGGGGGCCTACAAGAGCAGTACTTC CASSLTGGLQEQYF
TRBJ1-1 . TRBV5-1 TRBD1 TGCGCCAGCAGCTCGGGACAGGGGGACACTGAAGCTTTCTTT CASSSGQGDTEAFF
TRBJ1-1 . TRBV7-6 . TGTGCCAGCAGCGTGGACAGGAACACTGAAGCTTTCTTT CASSVDRNTEAFF
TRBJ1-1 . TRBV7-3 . TGTGCCAGCAGCGTGACAGTTTACACTGAAGCTTTCTTT CASSVTVYTEAFF
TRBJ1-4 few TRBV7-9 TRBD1 TGTGCCAGCAGCTTAGACGGGTTTCGGCCGGGACAGCTCTTT CASSLDGFRPGQLF
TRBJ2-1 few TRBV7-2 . TGTGCCAGCAGCTCGCAGGGGTTGTTGGGCAATGAGCAGTTCTTC CASSSQGLLGNEQFF
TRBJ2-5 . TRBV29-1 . TGCAGCGTTGCTTTACGAGAAAGGGGGCAAGAGACCCAGTACTTC CSVALRERGQETQYF
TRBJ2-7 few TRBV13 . TGTGCCAGCAGCTCCCCACAGGGAATGACCTACGAGCAGTACTTC CASSSPQGMTYEQYF
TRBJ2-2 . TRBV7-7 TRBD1 TGTGCTAGCAGCCTGACAGGGATCAACACCGGGGAGCTGTTTTTT CASSLTGINTGELFF
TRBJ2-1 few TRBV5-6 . TGTGCCAGCAGCTTATTGATTGAGCAGTTCTTC CASSLLIEQFF
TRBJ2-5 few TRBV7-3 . TGTGCCAGCAGCTTAAGGCCTACTCAAGAGACCCAGTACTTC CASSLRPTQETQYF
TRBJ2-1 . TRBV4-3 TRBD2 TGCGCCAGCAGCCTGACTAGCGGGTCCTACAATGAGCAGTTCTTC CASSLTSGSYNEQFF
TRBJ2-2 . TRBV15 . TGTGCCACCAGCAGAGATACCTCCACCGGGGAGCTGTTTTTT CATSRDTSTGELFF
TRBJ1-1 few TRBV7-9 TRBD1 TGTGCCAGCAGCCCACCGGGACAGGGGATTGAAGCTTTCTTT CASSPPGQGIEAFF
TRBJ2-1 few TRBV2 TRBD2 TGTGCCAGCACTAGCGGATTGTACAATGAGCAGTTCTTC CASTSGLYNEQFF
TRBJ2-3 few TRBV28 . TGTGCCAGCAGTTTAGGGGGGTCTGCTGGAGCCACAGATACGCAGTATTTT CASSLGGSAGATDTQYF
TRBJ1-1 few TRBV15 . TGTGCCACCAGGGACGGGACTGAAGCTTTCTTT CATRDGTEAFF
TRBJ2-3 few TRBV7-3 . TGTGCCAGCAGGGAGGGTGGGGATACGCAGTATTTT CASREGGDTQYF
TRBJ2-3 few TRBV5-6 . TGTGCCAGCAGCTTCAATACAGATACGCAGTATTTT CASSFNTDTQYF
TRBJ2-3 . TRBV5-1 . TGCGCCAGCAGCTTGGCTCAGGGTGGCACAGATACGCAGTATTTT CASSLAQGGTDTQYF
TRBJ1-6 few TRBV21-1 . TGTGCCAGCAGCAATCCCGGGACAGTCAATTCACCCCTCCACTTT CASSNPGTVNSPLHF
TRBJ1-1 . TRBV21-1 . TGTGCCAGCAGCAGACAGGGTGGGGAAGCTTTCTTT CASSRQGGEAFF
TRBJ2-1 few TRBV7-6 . TGTGCCAGCAGCTTAGTGGGTGAGCAGTTCTTC CASSLVGEQFF
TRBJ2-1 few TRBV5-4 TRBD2 TGTGCCAGCAGCACAAAAGCGGGGAGCTCCTACAATGAGCAGTTCTTC CASSTKAGSSYNEQFF
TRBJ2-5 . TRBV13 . TGTGCCAGCAGCGCCCGGTTAGCGGACCAAGAGACCCAGTACTTC CASSARLADQETQYF
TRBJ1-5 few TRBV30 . TGTGCCTGGAGTGTACGGCGGGCAGGGAGCAATCAGCCCCAGCATTTT CAWSVRRAGSNQPQHF
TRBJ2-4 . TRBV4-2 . TGTGCCAGCAGTGCAAAGGTTTCGAGAGATGCCAAAAACATTCAGTACTTC CASSAKVSRDAKNIQYF
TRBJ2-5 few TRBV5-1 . TGCGCCAGCAGCTTGGTCCCACAAGAGACCCAGTACTTC CASSLVPQETQYF
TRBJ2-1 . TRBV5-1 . TGCGCCAGCAGAGATTTTACCTACAATGAGCAGTTCTTC CASRDFTYNEQFF
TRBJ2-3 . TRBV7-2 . TGTGCCAGCAGCTTAAGTCTAGTTACGACAGATACGCAGTATTTT CASSLSLVTTDTQYF
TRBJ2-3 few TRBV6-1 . TGTGCCAGCAGTGGTTCCCCTCGGGGCACAGATACGCAGTATTTT CASSGSPRGTDTQYF
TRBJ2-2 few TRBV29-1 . TGCAGCGTTCAGGGGTCGGGCACCGGGGAGCTGTTTTTT CSVQGSGTGELFF
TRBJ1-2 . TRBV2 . TGTGCCAGCATACAGGACAGAACTAACTATGGCTACACCTTC CASIQDRTNYGYTF
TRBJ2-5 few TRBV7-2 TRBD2 TGTGCCAGCAGCCGCAGGACTAGCGGCCTGGAGACCCAGTACTTC CASSRRTSGLETQYF
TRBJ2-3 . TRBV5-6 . TGTGCCAGCAGCGCGACGACCCGTGCAGATACGCAGTATTTT CASSATTRADTQYF
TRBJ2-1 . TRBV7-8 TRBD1 TGTGCCAGCAGTTCAATCAGGGGGAACAATGAGCAGTTCTTC CASSSIRGNNEQFF
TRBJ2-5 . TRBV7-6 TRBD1 TGTGCCAGCAGCTGGACAGGGGAGACCCAGTACTTC CASSWTGETQYF
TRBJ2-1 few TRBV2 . TGTGCCAGCAGTGAACAGGGCTTCTCCTACAATGAGCAGTTCTTC CASSEQGFSYNEQFF
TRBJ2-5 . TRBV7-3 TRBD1 TGTGCCAGCCAGGCGGGACAGGGAGAGACCCAGTACTTC CASQAGQGETQYF